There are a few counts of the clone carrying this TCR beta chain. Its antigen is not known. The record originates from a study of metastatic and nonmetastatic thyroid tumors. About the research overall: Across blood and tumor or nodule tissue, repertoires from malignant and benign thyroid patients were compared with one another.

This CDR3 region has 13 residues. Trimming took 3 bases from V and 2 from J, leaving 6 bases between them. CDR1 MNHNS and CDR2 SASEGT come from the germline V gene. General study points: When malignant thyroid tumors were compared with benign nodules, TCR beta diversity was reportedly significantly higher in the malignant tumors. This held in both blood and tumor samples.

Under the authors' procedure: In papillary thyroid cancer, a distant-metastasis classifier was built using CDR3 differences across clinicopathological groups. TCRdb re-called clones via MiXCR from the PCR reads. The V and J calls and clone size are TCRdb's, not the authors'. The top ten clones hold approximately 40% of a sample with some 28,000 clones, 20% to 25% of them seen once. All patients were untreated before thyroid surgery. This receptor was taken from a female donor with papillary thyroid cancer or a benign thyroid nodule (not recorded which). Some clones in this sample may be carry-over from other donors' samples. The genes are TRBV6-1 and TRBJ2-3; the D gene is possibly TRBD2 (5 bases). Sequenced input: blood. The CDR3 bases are TGTGCCAGCAGTGAGCTAGCCACAGATACGCAGTATTTT. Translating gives CASSELATDTQYF.